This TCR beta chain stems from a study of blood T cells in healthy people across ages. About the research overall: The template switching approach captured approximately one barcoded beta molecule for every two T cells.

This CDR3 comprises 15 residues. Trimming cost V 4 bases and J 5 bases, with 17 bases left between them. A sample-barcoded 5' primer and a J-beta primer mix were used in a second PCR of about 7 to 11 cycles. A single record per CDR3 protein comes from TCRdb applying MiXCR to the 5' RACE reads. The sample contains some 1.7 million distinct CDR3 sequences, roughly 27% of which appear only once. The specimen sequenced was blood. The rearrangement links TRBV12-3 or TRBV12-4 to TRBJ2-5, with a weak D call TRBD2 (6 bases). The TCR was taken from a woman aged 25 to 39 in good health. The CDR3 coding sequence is TGTGCCAGCAGTTACGGGACTCCCGGCCGGGAGACCCAGTACTTC. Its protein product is CASSYGTPGRETQYF.